Below are 16 T cell receptor beta chains sequenced from a single sample in a study of cytomegalovirus exposure and HLA in healthy donors. With 60 Vbeta and 13 Jbeta primers, the PCR was carried out. The table came from immunoSEQ multiplex PCR; TCRdb's copy has only in-frame clones and leaves some out. Of some 190,000 clones detected, roughly four fifths appear once; the ten largest clones hold around 2.2%. The sample comprised PBMCs. Receptors were obtained from a woman aged 25 to 39 in good health and CMV-seropositive.

The chain carries TRBV4-2 and TRBJ2-7, with D unresolved. CDR3 length: 12 residues. Germline V CDR1 and CDR2: LGHNA, YNFKEQ. Trimming took 0 bases from V and 6 from J, leaving 6 bases between them. In DNA form, the CDR3 reads TGTGCCAGCAGCCAAGATGGCCCCGAGCAGTACTTC. It specifies CASSQDGPEQYF.

This clone was recorded once. The chain recombines TRBV7-2 with TRBJ2-5, with D perhaps matching TRBD2 (5 bases). V lost 5 bases and J lost 7, with 20 bases in between. There are 15 residues in the CDR3. Germline V lookup: CDR1 SGHTA, CDR2 FQGNSA. CDR3 sequence (DNA): TGTGCCAGCAGCCCAAAGCGGTCCTCGGTAGGGACCCAGTACTTC. This codes for CASSPKRSSVGTQYF.

This chain joins TRBV4-1 and TRBJ1-4; D unclear. V was shortened by 0 bases and J by 2 bases, with 7 bases between the two germline ends. The germline V gene has CDR1 MGHRA and CDR2 YSYEKL. This CDR3 has 15 residues. CDR3 in amino acids: CASSQDRSTNEKLFF. CDR3 coding DNA: TGCGCCAGCAGCCAAGATAGGAGTACTAATGAAAAACTGTTTTTT.

V usage is TRBV7-9 and J usage is TRBJ1-5; possibly TRBD1 for D (5 bases). The germline V gene encodes CDR1 SEHNR and CDR2 FQNEAQ (reference sequence). This CDR3 contains 13 residues. Trimming cost V 5 bases and J 5 bases, with 10 bases left between them. CDR3: CASSPAGDQPQHF. The CDR3 nucleotides are TGTGCCAGCAGCCCCGCGGGGGATCAGCCCCAGCATTTT.

The chain has TRBV2 and TRBJ1-2; 9 bases map to TRBD1. The CDR3 covers 14 residues. Germline CDR1 SNHLY, CDR2 FYNNEI. Germline trimming cut 3 bases from V and 4 bases from J; bases unmatched to any gene: 3. In DNA, the CDR3 is TGTGCCAGCAGTGATGGACAGGGGTTCTATGGCTACACCTTC. The encoded protein is CASSDGQGFYGYTF. The variable domain in full, with the rest retrieved from reference TRBV2 and TRBJ1-2, is EPEVTQTPSHQVTQMGQEVILRCVPISNHLYFYWYRQILGQKVEFLVSFYNNEISEKSEIFDDQFSVERPDGSNFTLKIRSTKLEDSAMYFCASSDGQGFYGYTFGSGTRLTVV.

This clone was picked up a small number of times. V gene TRBV28 combines with J gene TRBJ2-7, with D hard to call. The germline V gene has CDR1 MDHEN and CDR2 SYDVKM. The ends were cut back, 3 bases at V and 3 bases at J, with 6 bases in the middle. This CDR3 contains 12 residues. CDR3 sequence (DNA): TGTGCCAGCAGTTTGGAGAACTACGAGCAGTACTTC. Its protein product is CASSLENYEQYF.

V is TRBV6-5 and J is TRBJ2-5; maybe TRBD2 (5 bases). The length of the CDR3 is 14 residues. The V gene lost 6 bases and the J gene lost 5 bases, with 16 bases spanning the gap. Germline V gene data show CDR1 as MNHEY and CDR2 as SVGAGI. The CDR3 region has the DNA TGTGCCAGCAGCCGAGTCGGGGTGAGGGAGACCCAGTACTTC. Translation: CASSRVGVRETQYF.

With regard to this clone: An end of the junction does not agree with germline; a read error may underlie this. The chain carries TRBV7-2 and TRBJ1-2, with D possibly TRBD1 on 5 matching bases. The CDR3 extends over 15 amino acids. Germline loops: CDR1 SGHTA, CDR2 FQGNSA. CDR3 loop: CASSSYRRGFGGYTF. The CDR3 nucleotides read TGTGCCAGCAGCTCATACCGAAGGGGATTCGGTGGCTACACTTTC.

J is TRBJ2-3 and V is TRBV6-5; the match to TRBD1 covers 9 bases. Germline lookup yields CDR1 MNHEY and CDR2 SVGAGI. The CDR3 length is 12 residues. V was clipped by 6 bases and J by 15 bases; unmatched bases: 10. The CDR3, as DNA: TGTGCCAGCAGCCGGGACAGGGTCACACTTTATTTT. The encoded protein is CASSRDRVTLYF.

This chain connects TRBV7-9 to TRBJ2-3; 7 positions match TRBD1. This CDR3 is built from 12 residues. Trimming removed 8 bases from V and 3 bases from J; junction bases left unmatched: 2. From germline, CDR1 is SEHNR and CDR2 FQNEAQ (reference sequence). DNA of the CDR3: TGTGCCAGCGGGGACAGTACAGATACGCAGTATTTT. Its protein product is CASGDSTDTQYF. The variable domain in full, with the rest retrieved from reference TRBV7-9 and TRBJ2-3, is DTGVSQNPRHKITKRGQNVTFRCDPISEHNRLYWYRQTLGQGPEFLTYFQNEAQLEKSRLLSDRFSAERPKGSFSTLEIQRTEQGDSAMYLCASGDSTDTQYFGPGTRLTVL.

This clone came up a few times. Other DNA sequences in the sample encode the same CDR3. The CDR3 loop is CASSLARGGYEQYF. The DNA of the CDR3 is TGTGCCAGCAGTTTAGCCCGAGGTGGTTACGAGCAGTACTTC. This rearrangement joins TRBV28 to TRBJ2-7, with D unclear. V was cut by 2 bases and J by 4 bases, with 12 bases left in between. CDR3 length: 14 residues. Germline V gene lookup returns CDR1 MDHEN and CDR2 SYDVKM.

The genes are TRBV29-1 and TRBJ2-1; TRBD1 is a possible D gene (6 bases). CDR1 is SQVTM, CDR2 ANQGSEA, per germline. This CDR3 is 14 amino acids long. Trimming left V 7 bases short and J 7 bases short, with 20 bases between. CDR3 loop: CSGDGTRKWNEQFF. CDR3 coding DNA: TGCAGCGGGGATGGGACACGCAAATGGAATGAGCAGTTCTTC.

The rearrangement joins TRBV18 to TRBJ2-1; 10 bases are shared with TRBD2. The CDR3 runs to 15 residues. Germline assignment: CDR1 KGHSH and CDR2 LQKENI. The trim removed 4 bases at V and 9 bases at J, leaving 9 bases unmatched. The CDR3 is CASSLGLAELGEQFF. Written as DNA, the CDR3 is TGTGCCAGCTCACTCGGACTAGCGGAATTGGGTGAGCAGTTCTTC.

This clone was recorded only once. The chain couples TRBV18 to TRBJ1-3, with TRBD1 as a possible D gene (5 bases). Germline V gene sequence: CDR1 KGHSH, CDR2 LQKENI. V was pared by 3 bases and J by 5 bases, with 8 bases between. CDR3 size: 13 residues. DNA of the CDR3: TGTGCCAGCTCACCCGACAGAAGAAACACCATATATTTT. It is translated as CASSPDRRNTIYF.

The chain uses TRBV7-2 and TRBJ2-5; 8 bases fit TRBD1. V was clipped by 5 bases and J by 5 bases; unmatched bases: 7. The germline V gene encodes CDR1 SGHTA and CDR2 FQGNSA. The CDR3 is 14 residues long. In DNA, the CDR3 is TGTGCCAGCAGCCTGGACAGGGTAGCGGAGACCCAGTACTTC. It codes for CASSLDRVAETQYF.

This clone was counted between two and nine times. The rearrangement uses TRBV4-1 and TRBJ2-1; 13 positions match TRBD2. After removal of 4 bases from V and 0 bases from J, the junction contained 15 bases not matched to a gene. The CDR3 contains 21 residues. The V gene's germline CDR1 is MGHRA and CDR2 YSYEKL. Written as DNA, the CDR3 is TGCGCCAGCAGCCCCCGAACGGTGACTAGCGGGAGGCCGTACTCCTACAATGAGCAGTTCTTC. Translating it yields CASSPRTVTSGRPYSYNEQFF.